This T cell receptor beta chain was obtained from a study of T cell responses to AZD1222 COVID-19 vaccine. Notes on this clone: What it binds is unknown.

Study-wide results and caveats: There were mostly white British donors and more females than males, and clonal diversity was possibly underestimated. With dominance at 160-218 and 743-854, vaccine-associated CD4 TCRs spanned spike.

The CDR3 has 13 amino acids. V dropped 1 base and J dropped 2 bases, with 3 bases sitting between them. CDR1 and CDR2 from the germline V gene are SGHTA and FQGNSA. Profiling relied on immunoSEQ multiplex PCR, and the TCRdb table lists in-frame clones only, not all of them. The top ten clones hold 0.9% to 1.2% of a sample with 40,000 to 60,000 clones, roughly 89% of them seen once. V usage is TRBV7-2 and J usage is TRBJ2-1; unclear D gene. This TCR derives from an adult who received the AZD1222 COVID-19 vaccine. The starting material was peripheral blood, obtained 28 days after the second AZD1222 dose. The CDR3 loop is CASSLDPYNEQFF. CDR3 bases: TGTGCCAGCAGCTTAGACCCCTACAATGAGCAGTTCTTC.